The rows below give T cell receptor beta chains drawn from one sample of a study of cytomegalovirus exposure and HLA in healthy donors. Sequencing used immunoSEQ multiplex PCR; TCRdb keeps in-frame clones, though not all of them. The data contain about 140,000 clones, around 80% of them singletons. The specimen sequenced was PBMCs. Source of these receptors: a female donor in good health and CMV-seronegative. The CDR3 runs from the conserved cysteine through the conserved F or W. The D gene is left open where the match is weak.

v_call: TRBV19; d_call: TRBD1; cdr3_aa: CASSIGTGNQPQHF
v_call: TRBV6-6; d_call: TRBD1; cdr3_aa: CASSGDSSYNSPLHF
v_call: TRBV5-1; d_call: TRBD1; cdr3_aa: CASSADREAFF
v_call: TRBV6-1; d_call: -; cdr3_aa: CASSESGTYEQYF
v_call: TRBV6-1; d_call: -; cdr3_aa: CASSLGRDQPQHF
v_call: TRBV5-1; d_call: -; cdr3_aa: CASSYAPGDMNTEAFF
v_call: TRBV29-1; d_call: TRBD2; cdr3_aa: CSVVPSGSHNEQFF
v_call: TRBV11-2; d_call: TRBD2; cdr3_aa: CASSTWTSGRNGELFF
v_call: TRBV6-5; d_call: -; cdr3_aa: CASSLVLNTEAFF
v_call: TRBV27; d_call: TRBD1; cdr3_aa: CASSPDRGGETQYF
v_call: TRBV21-1; d_call: -; cdr3_aa: CASSCDRGDYTF
v_call: TRBV5-1; d_call: -; cdr3_aa: CASSLGRGLVDEQYF
v_call: TRBV7-9; d_call: -; cdr3_aa: CASSPHLRDEQYF
v_call: TRBV7-9; d_call: -; cdr3_aa: CASSLEWQYEQYF
v_call: TRBV6-4; d_call: -; cdr3_aa: CASSDSGGSGANVLTF
v_call: TRBV7-6; d_call: TRBD2; cdr3_aa: CASSRTSGYNEQFF
v_call: TRBV27; d_call: -; cdr3_aa: CASSSPLLGETQYF
v_call: TRBV7-8; d_call: TRBD2; cdr3_aa: CASSLQLAEQWRAKNIQYF
v_call: TRBV5-4; d_call: -; cdr3_aa: CASSLQGYTDTQYF
v_call: TRBV5-4; d_call: TRBD2; cdr3_aa: CASSLGTSGRNIQYF
v_call: TRBV25-1; d_call: -; cdr3_aa: CASPWTEGTYEQYF
v_call: TRBV15; d_call: TRBD1; cdr3_aa: CATSRDMRQGDNEQFF